This T cell receptor (beta chain) appears in the sequencing data of a study of identifying expanded T cells in peripheral blood. Whole-study results and caveats: Two-week clone count variance significantly increased as total template count grew.

The length of the CDR3 is 13 residues. Trimming stripped 5 bases from V and 1 base from J, with 6 bases between. Germline assignment: CDR1 SGHTA and CDR2 FQGTGA. For this clone: Antigen specificity is unknown.

The repertoire was sequenced with immunoSEQ multiplex PCR; TCRdb's copy has only in-frame clones and lacks some. The profile shows 83,000 or so clones, roughly 90% of them singletons. The chain joins TRBV7-3 to TRBJ2-1; D is uncertain. The TCR originated in a person aged 18 to 70 in good health. The specimen sequenced was blood. The CDR3 DNA sequence: TGTGCCAGCAGCCGGACGTCCTACAATGAGCAGTTCTTC. Its translation: CASSRTSYNEQFF.